These 16 T cell receptor beta chains share one sample of origin, sequenced in a study of shared clonotypes between healthy human individuals. Sequencing was performed with immunoSEQ multiplex PCR; in TCRdb, only in-frame clones are kept and a portion is missing. The sample shows some 500,000 clones, around 80% of them seen only once. The sample consisted of PBMCs. These receptors all stem from a woman aged 35 to 49 in good health. Some clones in this sample may be carry-over from other donors' samples.

This clone was detected only once. CDR3 region: CAISGGSTSTGELFF. Written as DNA, the CDR3 is TGTGCCATCAGTGGTGGTAGCACGAGCACCGGGGAGCTGTTTTTT. This sequence joins TRBV10-3 and TRBJ2-2; no clear D gene. Germline V gene lookup returns CDR1 ENHRY and CDR2 SYGVKD. V lost 4 bases and J 4 bases, leaving 13 bases between the germline ends. The CDR3 has 15 amino acids.

To note about this clone: A much larger clone differs from this one at a single base, so this may be a read error. The chain uses TRBV11-1 and TRBJ2-5; TRBD1 matches 7 bases. Matching the DNA end better, TRBJ2-7 makes the J call doubtful. CDR1 is SGHAT and CDR2 is FQDESV in the germline V gene (reference sequence). The CDR3 sequence is 13 residues long. The CDR3 here is CASSRGTAYEQYF. Written as DNA, the CDR3 is TGTGCCAGCAGCAGAGGGACAGCCTACGAGCAGTACTTC.

The chain has TRBV7-2 and TRBJ2-2; TRBD2 matches at 11 bases. CDR3 length equals 14 residues. The germline CDR1 and CDR2 sequences are SGHTA and FQGNSA. V was clipped by 5 bases and J by 7 bases; unmatched bases: 3. This CDR3 is CASSPSGGNGELFF. The CDR3 DNA follows: TGTGCCAGCAGCCCTAGCGGGGGGAACGGGGAGCTGTTTTTT. Based on the CDR3 plus reference TRBV7-2 and TRBJ2-2, the full variable domain is GAGVSQSPSNKVTEKGKDVELRCDPISGHTALYWYRQSLGQGLEFLIYFQGNSAPDKSGLPSDRFSAERTGGSVSTLTIQRTQQEDSAVYLCASSPSGGNGELFFGEGSRLTVL.

This chain connects TRBV5-1 to TRBJ2-5; D ambiguous. V was trimmed by 3 bases and J by 0 bases, leaving 9 bases between them. The CDR3 length is 14 residues. From germline, CDR1 is SGHRS and CDR2 YFSETQ. The CDR3 nucleotides are TGCGCCAGCAGCTACACACCGTACCAAGAGACCCAGTACTTC. Translated: CASSYTPYQETQYF.

This sequence joins TRBV5-1 and TRBJ2-7; D gene ambiguous. V lost 0 bases, J lost 9 bases, and 13 bases lay in between. Germline V lookup: CDR1 SGHRS, CDR2 YFSETQ. The CDR3 length is 13 residues. CDR3 sequence (DNA): TGCGCCAGCAGCTTGGGGGCCTTTGATGGGCAGTACTTC. This codes for CASSLGAFDGQYF.

The chain couples TRBV2 to TRBJ2-1, with no clear D. The CDR3 runs to 10 residues. Germline V gene lookup returns CDR1 SNHLY and CDR2 FYNNEI. Trimming took 6 bases from V and 15 from J, leaving 12 bases between them. CDR3 loop: CASSRVGGFF. The DNA for the CDR3 is TGTGCCAGCAGCCGGGTAGGCGGGTTCTTC.

V and J are TRBV10-1 and TRBJ2-3; no clear D. The CDR3 consists of 14 residues. Germline values: CDR1 WNHNN, CDR2 SYGVQD (reference sequence). Trimming shortened V by 7 bases and J by 0 bases, and 11 bases separated the two germline ends. CDR3 residues: CASIRPTSTDTQYF. The CDR3 DNA reads TGCGCCAGCATAAGGCCTACTAGCACAGATACGCAGTATTTT.

This clone was found once. The CDR3 DNA sequence: TGTGCCAGCAGCTTAGCGGTGGGAAAACGGACTCTGGACAATGAGCAGTTCTTC. This encodes CASSLAVGKRTLDNEQFF. The chain uses TRBV7-8 and TRBJ2-1; D is perhaps TRBD2 (5 bases). CDR3 length equals 18 residues. Germline CDR1 is SGHVS and CDR2 is FQNEAQ. V lost 0 bases and J 5 bases, leaving 20 bases between the germline ends.

To note about this clone: Other DNA sequences in this specimen translate into the identical CDR3. The J gene is TRBJ1-1, the V gene TRBV18, with D possibly matching TRBD1 (5 bases). Trimming stripped 6 bases from V and 1 base from J, with 9 bases between. Germline lookup yields CDR1 KGHSH and CDR2 LQKENI. This CDR3 region has 13 residues. The CDR3 DNA follows: TGTGCCAGCTCGCAACAGGAGAACACTGAAGCTTTCTTT. Its translation is CASSQQENTEAFF.

The chain has TRBV7-8 and TRBJ2-5; D is possibly TRBD1 (7 bases). The CDR3 loop spans 15 amino acids. Germline V gives CDR1 SGHVS, CDR2 FQNEAQ. V lost 1 base and J lost 5, with 14 bases in between. The CDR3 sequence: CASSLDRGLGETQYF. The DNA of the CDR3 is TGTGCCAGCAGCTTAGACAGGGGACTTGGGGAGACCCAGTACTTC.

The rearrangement links TRBV29-1 to TRBJ1-1; TRBD1 agrees at 8 bases. CDR3 length: 12 amino acids. J was trimmed by 4 bases and V by 6 bases; bases with no gene match: 4. In germline, CDR1 is SQVTM, CDR2 ANQGSEA. The CDR3 loop reads CSVTGGGTEAFF. For the CDR3, the DNA is TGCAGCGTCACAGGGGGGGGCACTGAAGCTTTCTTT.

V gene TRBV2 combines with J gene TRBJ2-1, with 15 positions matching TRBD2. The CDR3 is 15 residues long. Trimming cost V 9 bases and J 10 bases; bases outside gene matches: 10. CDR1 and CDR2 (germline): SNHLY, FYNNEI. CDR3 residues: CARGTSGRLRGEQFF. The CDR3, as DNA: TGTGCCAGAGGGACTAGCGGGAGGTTGAGGGGGGAGCAGTTCTTC.

The J gene is TRBJ1-3, the V gene TRBV30, with no clear D. Germline CDR1 reads GTSNPN; CDR2 reads SVGIG (reference sequence). This CDR3 is built from 12 residues. The CDR3: CAWASSGNTIYF. The CDR3 DNA is TGTGCGTGGGCCAGCTCTGGAAACACCATATATTTT. The variable domain in full, with the rest retrieved from reference TRBV30 and TRBJ1-3, is SQTIHQWPATLVQPVGSPLSLECTVEGTSNPNLYWYRQAAGRGLQLLFYSVGIGQISSEVPQNLSASRPQDRQFILSSKKLLLSDSGFYLCAWASSGNTIYFGEGSWLTVV.

The chain employs TRBV5-1 and TRBJ2-1, with TRBD2 identical over 12 bases. Germline loops: CDR1 SGHRS, CDR2 YFSETQ. The CDR3 runs 16 residues. With V trimmed by 4 bases and J by 4 bases, 6 bases remained unmatched. CDR3 in amino acids: CASSPGTSGFYNEQFF. The CDR3 DNA reads as TGCGCCAGCAGCCCAGGGACTAGCGGGTTTTACAATGAGCAGTTCTTC.

CDR3 in amino acids: CASSFRGGEGETQYF. In nucleotides, the CDR3 is TGTGCCAGCAGCTTCAGAGGGGGAGAGGGAGAGACCCAGTACTTC. This chain links TRBV7-2 with TRBJ2-5, with a weak D call TRBD1 (6 bases). Germline values: CDR1 SGHTA, CDR2 FQGNSA. CDR3 length: 15 residues. Trimming cost V 3 bases and J 4 bases, with 15 bases left between them.

This chain uses TRBV7-2 with TRBJ2-5; 15 bases are shared with TRBD2. V gave up 5 bases and J gave up 4 bases; unmatched junction bases: 8. The CDR3 is 17 residues long. Germline loops: CDR1 SGHTA, CDR2 FQGNSA. CDR3 sequence reads: CASSTRTSGRATETQYF. The CDR3 DNA sequence: TGTGCCAGCAGCACTCGGACTAGCGGGAGGGCCACAGAGACCCAGTACTTC.